Described below is a single T cell receptor (beta chain) sequence and its context. The junction shows a germline mismatch at one end, possibly a read error. Profiling that covered TCR beta VDJ and CDR3 relied on genomic DNA as its template. TCRdb re-derived calls from the reads in MiXCR, one entry per CDR3 protein. The table shows approximately 160,000 distinct CDR3 sequences, with around 45% occurring only once. These data originate in a study of CD8+CD57+ T cells in acquired aplastic anemia. At the level of the study: DNA recovered from sorted CD4+ and CD8+ cells had a mean of approximately 3.2 ug.

Per germline, CDR1 SSHAT and CDR2 FNYEAQ (reference sequence). The CDR3 is 13 amino acids. The chain joins TRBV7-7 to TRBJ2-7; weak D call: TRBD1 (7 bases). This TCR was sampled from a human donor in good health. The sample comprised sorted CD4+, CD8+, or CD8+CD57+ T cells (not recorded which) from PBMCs. The CDR3 sequence: CASSPTGRGEQYF. CDR3 bases: TGTGCTAGCAGCCCGACAGGGCGGGGCGAGCAGTACTTC.